This T cell receptor beta chain was captured by sequencing in a study of T cell repertoires in cytomegalovirus infection (dated by TCRdb to the late 2010s). Turning to the overall study: Donor HLA type was relevant to the analysis, because carriage of CMV infection together with the matching HLA type was indicated by public TCR beta signatures. Study-wide findings and limitations: The ex vivo response was dominated by HLA-C-restricted CMV-specific TCR beta clonotypes, which also provided the single most frequent clonotype in two of eight donors. In both this cohort and an independent roughly 350-donor cohort, the cumulative frequency of public TCR beta family members distinguished carriers of CMV infection plus the relevant HLA type.

TCRdb records Illumina HiSeq 1500 as the sequencer. TCRdb ran its own pipeline on the public reads, namely fastp trimming at Q25 and MiXCR clone calling, and kept in-frame beta chains. Each CDR3 protein appears once, grouped with its most common genes and DNA. This sample comprises about 190,000 distinct CDR3 sequences, 28% of them detected only once. Together, the top ten hold 31% of the sample. The germline V gene supplies CDR1 ENHRY and CDR2 SYGVKD. Including cysteine and phenylalanine, the CDR3 has 16 amino acids. The only DNA kept is the CDR3, 48 bases in frame from the first base. V ends up 3 bases short and J 6 bases short, with an unmatched junction base count of 14. The table lists this clonotype with many counts. The target of this receptor is not known. The sample holds no much larger clone one base away, and base qualities are not on file.

The chain couples TRBV10-3 to TRBJ2-7; the central 7 bases match TRBD1. Sequencing was performed on PBMCs. This receptor was obtained from a human donor in good health (CMV status not recorded). Some clones in this sample may be carry-over from other donors' samples. The CDR3 protein: CAISDSTGIAGGEQYF. The sequenced DNA is TGTGCCATCAGTGACTCGACAGGGATTGCTGGTGGCGAGCAGTACTTC.